The clone carrying this T cell receptor (beta chain) is judged medium-sized. Its antigen is as yet unknown. TCRdb fed the 5' RACE reads into MiXCR, producing one record per CDR3 protein. Of approximately 8,000 distinct CDR3 sequences listed, 9.6% were seen once; the top ten hold roughly an eighth. The data derive from a study of spatial heterogeneity in lung cancer. Looking at the study overall: From matched bulk RNA-seq came a T cell module score, which showed a strong correlation with TCR transcript counts in tumor regions.

Trimming took off 0 bases at V and 0 bases at J, with 2 bases between the two ends. Germline CDR1 and CDR2: WNHNN and SYGVQD (reference sequence). This CDR3 contains 13 residues. Documented time point: sample taken at primary tumor resection. The input material, whole RNA from tumor, nontumor lung or frozen PBMC, was sequenced unsorted. Study-wide points: Counts of expanded alpha and beta TCRs within tumors tracked the tumor nonsynonymous mutation count.

Source: lung tumor tissue, taken at surgery. The rearrangement uses TRBV10-1 and TRBJ1-1; D is unresolved. The clonotype comes from a male donor with early-stage non-small cell lung cancer. The CDR3 protein is CASSESMNTEAFF. The CDR3 nucleotides read TGCGCCAGCAGTGAGTCTATGAACACTGAAGCTTTCTTT.